The rows below give T cell receptor beta chains drawn from one sample of a study of T cell repertoires in cytomegalovirus infection. In TCRdb, the reads were re-called with MiXCR into one record per CDR3 protein. The table has about 110,000 distinct CDR3 sequences, 10% seen once. These receptors are not linked to any known antigen. Source material: PBMCs, sequenced either directly or after in vitro stimulation (not recorded which). These receptors all come from a human donor in good health (CMV status not recorded). Some clones in this sample may be carry-over from other donors' samples. The CDR3 runs from the conserved cysteine through the conserved F or W. A D gene is named only where the DNA matches it firmly. Rows may omit the clone size; those that give it use once, few, many or a size class.

CDR3 DNA: TGTGCCAGCAGGGCACAGGGCTCCTCTGGAGGCTACACCTTC; CDR3 protein: CASRAQGSSGGYTF; D gene: -; clone size: many; V gene: TRBV7-2; J gene: TRBJ1-2
CDR3 DNA: TGTGCCAGCAGCTTCGGGCTCCAAGAGACCCAGTACTTC; CDR3 protein: CASSFGLQETQYF; D gene: -; clone size: many; V gene: TRBV7-2; J gene: TRBJ2-5
CDR3 DNA: TGTGCCAGCAGTGGACAGACCTACGAGCAGTACTTC; CDR3 protein: CASSGQTYEQYF; D gene: -; clone size: few; V gene: TRBV28; J gene: TRBJ2-7
CDR3 DNA: TGTGCCAGCAGCTTAGCGCTTTCCCACCCAAGCGGGAGCACCGGGGAGCTGTTTTTT; CDR3 protein: CASSLALSHPSGSTGELFF; D gene: TRBD2; clone size: many; V gene: TRBV7-2; J gene: TRBJ2-2
CDR3 DNA: TGTGCCAGCAGTCCCCTAGGTAGCGGGGTACCTAGCACAGATACGCAGTATTTT; CDR3 protein: CASSPLGSGVPSTDTQYF; D gene: TRBD2; clone size: few; V gene: TRBV27; J gene: TRBJ2-3
CDR3 DNA: TGTGCCAGCAGCTTATTTCCCGGCGCTAGCGGGAGTGCGGGGGAGCTGTTTTTT; CDR3 protein: CASSLFPGASGSAGELFF; D gene: TRBD2; clone size: many; V gene: TRBV7-3; J gene: TRBJ2-2
CDR3 DNA: TGTGCCAGCAGCTCCTCTCGAGGGACCTACAATGAGCAGTTCTTC; CDR3 protein: CASSSSRGTYNEQFF; D gene: -; clone size: many; V gene: TRBV7-2; J gene: TRBJ2-1
CDR3 DNA: TGTGCCAGCGATATCTTAATTAAAAGCATTCAGTACTTC; CDR3 protein: CASDILIKSIQYF; D gene: -; clone size: -; V gene: TRBV5-8; J gene: TRBJ2-4
CDR3 DNA: TGTGCCAGCAGCCAGGGACCCAACAATGAGCAGTTCTTC; CDR3 protein: CASSQGPNNEQFF; D gene: -; clone size: few; V gene: TRBV6-1; J gene: TRBJ2-1
CDR3 DNA: TGTGCCAGCAGTGAAAACCGCGGGAGAGCTGAAGCTTTCTTT; CDR3 protein: CASSENRGRAEAFF; D gene: -; clone size: few; V gene: TRBV6-1; J gene: TRBJ1-1
CDR3 DNA: TGTGCCAGCAGTTTTCAGGGGGCTAGCGGCTACACCTTC; CDR3 protein: CASSFQGASGYTF; D gene: TRBD1; clone size: many; V gene: TRBV12-3/TRBV12-4; J gene: TRBJ1-2
CDR3 DNA: TGTGCCAGCAGTTACCGGGCAGGGCCACGGAACACGTCCATGAACACTGAAGCTTTCTTT; CDR3 protein: CASSYRAGPRNTSMNTEAFF; D gene: -; clone size: many; V gene: TRBV6-1; J gene: TRBJ1-1
CDR3 DNA: TGTGCCAGCAGCTTAAGGGGCGCGGGGGAAGATACGCAGTATTTT; CDR3 protein: CASSLRGAGEDTQYF; D gene: TRBD2; clone size: many; V gene: TRBV7-2; J gene: TRBJ2-3
CDR3 DNA: TGTGCCAGCAGTTACTCGCTTTCGGGCAGCGGGGTGGGACAGCCCCAGCATTTT; CDR3 protein: CASSYSLSGSGVGQPQHF; D gene: -; clone size: few; V gene: TRBV6-2/TRBV6-3; J gene: TRBJ1-5
CDR3 DNA: TGTGCCAGCAGGGGACAAGGCTTAGAGACCCAGTACTTC; CDR3 protein: CASRGQGLETQYF; D gene: -; clone size: -; V gene: TRBV28; J gene: TRBJ2-5
CDR3 DNA: TGTGCCAGCAGCTTAGTTCCCTCTGGAAACACCATATATTTT; CDR3 protein: CASSLVPSGNTIYF; D gene: -; clone size: many; V gene: TRBV7-9; J gene: TRBJ1-3
CDR3 DNA: TGTGCCAGCAGGGCAGGGTCCACGAACACCGGGGAGCTGTTTTTT; CDR3 protein: CASRAGSTNTGELFF; D gene: -; clone size: -; V gene: TRBV6-6; J gene: TRBJ2-2
CDR3 DNA: TGTGCCAGCAAAGGAACCCCTATCAAGACCCAGTACTTC; CDR3 protein: CASKGTPIKTQYF; D gene: -; clone size: few; V gene: TRBV6-1; J gene: TRBJ2-5
CDR3 DNA: TGCAGTGCTAGAGAGGGGTTTGTCAAGGAAAAACTGTTTTTT; CDR3 protein: CSAREGFVKEKLFF; D gene: -; clone size: -; V gene: TRBV20-1; J gene: TRBJ1-4